The 6 T cell receptor beta chains given below trace back to one sample, sequenced in a study of identifying expanded T cells in peripheral blood. Here immunoSEQ multiplex PCR was the method, and the copy in TCRdb shows in-frame clones only, minus some. The sample includes about 89,000 clones, more than 75% of them seen just once. The source material was blood. Every receptor here comes from a person between 18 and 70 years old in good health.

The V gene is TRBV6-1, the J gene TRBJ2-3, with 8 bases lining up with TRBD1. This CDR3 is built from 14 residues. The V gene's germline CDR1 is MNHNS and CDR2 SASEGT. J lost 2 bases, V lost 7 bases, and 5 bases had no gene match. The CDR3 loop reads CASTGQGSTDTQYF. In nucleotides, the CDR3 is TGTGCCAGCACCGGACAGGGATCCACAGATACGCAGTATTTT.

The chain uses TRBV7-2 and TRBJ2-3, with D unclear. The CDR3 spans 13 residues. Germline CDR1 is SGHTA and CDR2 is FQGNSA. The V and J ends lost 5 bases and 2 bases respectively, with 8 bases between them. The CDR3 sequence: CASSTRHTDTQYF. CDR3 nucleotide sequence: TGTGCCAGCAGCACGCGACACACAGATACGCAGTATTTT. The full variable domain, in which reference TRBV7-2 and TRBJ2-3 provide the parts outside the CDR3, is GAGVSQSPSNKVTEKGKDVELRCDPISGHTALYWYRQSLGQGLEFLIYFQGNSAPDKSGLPSDRFSAERTGGSVSTLTIQRTQQEDSAVYLCASSTRHTDTQYFGPGTRLTVL.

This chain joins TRBV19 and TRBJ1-4; 9 bases line up with TRBD1. The CDR3 is 14 amino acids. V shed 10 bases and J 7 bases; nucleotides not matched to a gene: 10. CDR1 and CDR2 (germline): LNHDA, SQIVND (reference sequence). The CDR3 loop reads CATRPGTGLEKLFF. In DNA, the CDR3 is TGTGCCACCCGCCCCGGGACAGGGCTTGAAAAACTGTTTTTT.

V gene TRBV28 combines with J gene TRBJ2-1, with D possibly TRBD2 on 5 matching bases. CDR3 size: 12 residues. V was clipped by 3 bases and J by 9 bases, with 9 bases between them. From germline, CDR1 is MDHEN and CDR2 SYDVKM. CDR3 in amino acids: CASSFGVIEQFF. DNA for the CDR3: TGTGCCAGCAGTTTCGGGGTGATTGAGCAGTTCTTC.

In DNA, the CDR3 is TGTGCCAGCAGCTTGGGTCCCACGTTCGGGCCCCAGCATTTT. This codes for CASSLGPTFGPQHF. The genes are TRBV5-6 and TRBJ1-5; D is undetermined. The CDR3 has 14 amino acids. The germline V and J ends were trimmed by 0 bases and 9 bases, with 13 bases remaining between them. Germline assignment: CDR1 SGHDT and CDR2 YYEEEE.

This chain links TRBV7-2 with TRBJ2-5, with D perhaps TRBD1 or TRBD2 (5 bases each). V was pared by 4 bases and J by 5 bases, with 11 bases between. The germline V gene encodes CDR1 SGHTA and CDR2 FQGNSA. The CDR3 contains 13 residues. The CDR3 is CASSSGSWETQYF. In nucleotides, the CDR3 is TGTGCCAGCAGCTCAGGGAGTTGGGAGACCCAGTACTTC.